This is a list of T cell receptor beta chains from one sample in a study of blood T cell repertoires in COVID-19. Data came from immunoSEQ multiplex PCR; TCRdb stores just in-frame clones and leaves some out. The sample has approximately 150,000 clones, 75% to 85% seen once. Sample: peripheral blood. These receptors came from a woman aged 45 to 65 with acute or convalescent COVID-19. Each CDR3 is given with its conserved first and last residue. A D gene is named only where the DNA matches it firmly.

j_call: TRBJ2-2
d_call: .
v_call: TRBV6-5
cdr3_nt: TGTGCCAGCAGCTACTCCGGGACAACGGGCACCGGGGAGCTGTTTTTT
cdr3_aa: CASSYSGTTGTGELFF

j_call: TRBJ1-1
d_call: .
v_call: TRBV20-1
cdr3_nt: TGCAGTGCTAGGGAGTACGGTGAAGCTTTCTTT
cdr3_aa: CSAREYGEAFF

j_call: TRBJ2-1
d_call: TRBD2
v_call: TRBV19
cdr3_nt: TGTGCCAGTAATGGGGGGGTGTCCTACAATGAGCAGTTCTTC
cdr3_aa: CASNGGVSYNEQFF

j_call: TRBJ1-2
d_call: TRBD1
v_call: TRBV12-3/TRBV12-4
cdr3_nt: TGTGCCAGCAGTTCCGGGACAGTCGGTGGCTACACCTTC
cdr3_aa: CASSSGTVGGYTF

j_call: TRBJ2-2
d_call: .
v_call: TRBV5-1
cdr3_nt: TGCGCCAGCAGGCAGGGGCAGGGATCGAACACCGGGGAGCTGTTTTTT
cdr3_aa: CASRQGQGSNTGELFF

j_call: TRBJ1-4
d_call: TRBD1
v_call: TRBV25-1
cdr3_nt: TGTGCCAGCAGTGAGGGCAGGGGGCGGGAAAAACTGTTTTTT
cdr3_aa: CASSEGRGREKLFF

j_call: TRBJ2-1
d_call: TRBD1
v_call: TRBV6-5
cdr3_nt: TGTGCCAGCAGTTACGCCTCAGGGGGCTCCTACAATGAGCAGTTCTTC
cdr3_aa: CASSYASGGSYNEQFF

j_call: TRBJ1-1
d_call: .
v_call: TRBV19
cdr3_nt: TGTGCCAGTACCCCTTTAACGACAGGAACCTTTGAAGCTTTCTTT
cdr3_aa: CASTPLTTGTFEAFF

j_call: TRBJ1-6
d_call: .
v_call: TRBV2
cdr3_nt: TGTGCCAGCAGGTGGGGGGTAGAGATTTCACCCCTCCACTTT
cdr3_aa: CASRWGVEISPLHF

j_call: TRBJ2-3
d_call: .
v_call: TRBV4-3
cdr3_nt: TGCGCCAGCAGCCAAGATGAAGGAGCGCCCAACACAGATACGCAGTATTTT
cdr3_aa: CASSQDEGAPNTDTQYF